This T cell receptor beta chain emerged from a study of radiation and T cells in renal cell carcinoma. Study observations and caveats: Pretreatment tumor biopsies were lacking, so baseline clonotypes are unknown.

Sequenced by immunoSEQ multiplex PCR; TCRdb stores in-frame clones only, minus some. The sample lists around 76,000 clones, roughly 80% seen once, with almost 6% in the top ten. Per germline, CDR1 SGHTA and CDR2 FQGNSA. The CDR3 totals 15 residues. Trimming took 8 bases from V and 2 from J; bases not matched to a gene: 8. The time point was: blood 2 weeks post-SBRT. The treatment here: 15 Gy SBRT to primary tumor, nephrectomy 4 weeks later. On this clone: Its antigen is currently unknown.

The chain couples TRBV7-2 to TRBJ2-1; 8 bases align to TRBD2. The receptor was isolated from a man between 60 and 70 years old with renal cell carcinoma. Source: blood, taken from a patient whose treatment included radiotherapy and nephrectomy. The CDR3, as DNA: TGTGCCAGCCCTAGTAGCGGGGCCACCTACAATGAGCAGTTCTTC. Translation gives CASPSSGATYNEQFF.